Below are 20 T cell receptor beta chains sequenced from a single sample in a study of a mutant IDH1 vaccine in newly diagnosed glioma. Specified time point: baseline, week 1 (first vaccination visit). This sample's treatment: pre-vaccination baseline after standard-of-care therapy. This table comes from immunoSEQ multiplex PCR, and its TCRdb copy is limited to in-frame clones, with some not included. The sample records approximately 88,000 clones, about four fifths being singletons. Sequencing used PBMCs, obtained from a glioma patient treated with radiotherapy, temozolomide or both. The receptors here all came from a man aged 35 to 55 with glioma.

The V and J genes are TRBV7-2 and TRBJ2-7; TRBD2 matches 8 bases. Germline CDR1 and CDR2: SGHTA and FQGNSA. The CDR3 sequence is 15 residues long. The trim removed 7 bases at V and 4 bases at J, leaving 12 bases unmatched. The CDR3 DNA follows: TGTGCCAGCACAACAGCGGGGGACCTGGGGTACGAGCAGTACTTC. Its protein is CASTTAGDLGYEQYF.

The V call is TRBV18, the J call TRBJ1-2; D call uncertain. V gave up 3 bases and J gave up 2 bases, with 16 bases separating them. The CDR3 has 16 amino acids. Germline CDR1 and CDR2: KGHSH and LQKENI. CDR3 loop: CASSPWEGPRNYGYTF. CDR3 nucleotides: TGTGCCAGCTCACCCTGGGAGGGTCCGAGAAACTATGGCTACACCTTC.

The rearrangement joins TRBV11-2 to TRBJ2-2, with 8 bases aligning to TRBD1. J was trimmed by 9 bases and V by 3 bases; bases with no gene match: 6. CDR3 length equals 14 residues. CDR1 and CDR2 (germline): SGHAT, FQNNGV. This CDR3 reads CASSFGQGARELFF. CDR3 DNA: TGTGCCAGCAGCTTCGGGCAGGGGGCTAGGGAGCTGTTTTTT.

This clone appeared a single time. The V gene is TRBV2, the J gene TRBJ1-2; D not certain. V lost 5 bases to trimming and J lost 8 bases, with 18 bases between them. This CDR3 spans 14 amino acids. Germline CDR1 SNHLY, CDR2 FYNNEI. CDR3 in amino acids: CASSFGLRLGGYTF. The CDR3 nucleotides are TGTGCCAGCAGTTTTGGACTCCGGCTGGGGGGCTACACCTTC.

The chain uses TRBV30 and TRBJ2-7; 11 bases agree with TRBD2. V trimming: 1 base; J trimming: 0 bases; junction bases outside the gene matches: 8. The CDR3 runs to 17 residues. Germline CDR1 is GTSNPN and CDR2 is SVGIG (reference sequence). CDR3 nucleotides: TGTGCCTGGAGTGCGGCTAGCGGGAGGCATAGCTCCTACGAGCAGTACTTC. Its translation: CAWSAASGRHSSYEQYF.

V usage is TRBV19 and J usage is TRBJ2-2, with unresolved D. The CDR3 covers 14 residues. The ends were cut back, 1 base at V and 4 bases at J, with 7 bases in the middle. Germline V CDR1 and CDR2: LNHDA, SQIVND (reference sequence). The CDR3 loop reads CASSIGRRTGELFF. The CDR3 nucleotides are TGTGCCAGTAGTATAGGTCGCCGCACCGGGGAGCTGTTTTTT.

In DNA form, the CDR3 reads TGTGCCAGCAGCTCCAGGACAGGCCAAGAGACCCAGTACTTC. Protein product: CASSSRTGQETQYF. V gene TRBV7-9 combines with J gene TRBJ2-5, with TRBD1 matching over 7 bases. Per the germline V gene, CDR1 is SEHNR and CDR2 is FQNEAQ (reference sequence). Trimming removed 4 bases from V and 1 base from J; junction bases left unmatched: 3. The CDR3 extends over 14 amino acids. Looking up the rest from reference TRBV7-9 and TRBJ2-5 gives the full variable domain: DTGVSQNPRHKITKRGQNVTFRCDPISEHNRLYWYRQTLGQGPEFLTYFQNEAQLEKSRLLSDRFSAERPKGSFSTLEIQRTEQGDSAMYLCASSSRTGQETQYFGPGTRLLVL.

This clone was recorded once. V usage is TRBV18 and J usage is TRBJ1-5; D remains unclear. Germline V gene lookup returns CDR1 KGHSH and CDR2 LQKENI. V was clipped by 3 bases and J by 4 bases, with 7 bases between them. CDR3 length: 13 amino acids. The CDR3 DNA is TGTGCCAGCTCACCGCCGGGGAATCAGCCCCAGCATTTT. Protein product: CASSPPGNQPQHF.

The chain links TRBV5-8 to TRBJ2-7; D may be TRBD2 (6 bases). The CDR3 extends over 12 amino acids. Germline loops: CDR1 SGHTS, CDR2 YDEGEE. CDR3: CAHAEKEGGQYF. The CDR3 DNA is TGTGCTCATGCGGAAAAGGAGGGCGGGCAGTACTTC.

The chain is built from TRBV15 and TRBJ1-4, with D hard to call. Germline V gene sequence: CDR1 LNHNV, CDR2 YYDKDF (reference sequence). Trimming left V 1 base short and J 4 bases short, with 10 bases between. The CDR3 contains 15 residues. CDR3 in DNA: TGTGCCACCAGCAGAGGATACGAGGGTAATGAAAAACTGTTTTTT. This gives the protein CATSRGYEGNEKLFF.

The genes are TRBV7-2 and TRBJ2-5; D unclear. Germline CDR1 is SGHTA and CDR2 is FQGNSA. V was pared by 5 bases and J by 5 bases, with 18 bases between. The CDR3 consists of 15 residues. The DNA of the CDR3 is TGTGCCAGCAGCCCTCGGACGCGGAAAGGGGAGACCCAGTACTTC. This sequence encodes CASSPRTRKGETQYF.

The sample holds one count of this clone. The junction departs from germline at one end; a sequencing error may be responsible. The chain recombines TRBV9 with TRBJ2-5, with D possibly being TRBD2 (5 bases). CDR3 length: 14 residues. Germline CDR1 reads SGDLS; CDR2 reads YYNGEE. The chain's CDR3 is CASSVALASEAQYF. For the CDR3, the DNA is TGTGCCAGCAGCGTTGCTCTAGCTTCAGAGGCCCAGTACTTC.

Regarding this clone: At the DNA level, this CDR3 is encoded by other sequences in the same sample as well. The chain combines TRBV5-1 with TRBJ2-3; 10 nucleotides match TRBD2. The CDR3 consists of 14 residues. Germline loops: CDR1 SGHRS, CDR2 YFSETQ. V gave up 0 bases and J gave up 5 bases; unmatched junction bases: 0. The CDR3 protein is CASSLGLAGDTQYF. The CDR3 region has the DNA TGCGCCAGCAGCTTGGGACTAGCGGGAGATACGCAGTATTTT.

V usage is TRBV19 and J usage is TRBJ2-3, with D possibly being TRBD1 or TRBD2 (5 bases each). Germline CDR1 is LNHDA and CDR2 is SQIVND (reference sequence). With 7 bases removed from V and 6 bases from J, the gap between germline ends came to 20 bases. The CDR3 loop spans 15 amino acids. The CDR3 coding sequence is TGTGCCAGTACTAAGTCGGGGCCCTCGTCGGATACGCAGTATTTT. It codes for CASTKSGPSSDTQYF.

The J gene is TRBJ2-5, the V gene TRBV4-2; 7 positions agree with TRBD2. J lost 4 bases, V lost 1 base, and 3 bases had no gene match. This CDR3 has 14 residues. Germline V gene lookup returns CDR1 LGHNA and CDR2 YNFKEQ. The CDR3 region has the DNA TGTGCCAGCAGCCAAGGGGAGGGGCGAGAGACCCAGTACTTC. Its translation is CASSQGEGRETQYF.

The chain uses TRBV6-5 and TRBJ2-2; no firm D call. Trimming left V 5 bases short and J 4 bases short, with 8 bases between. CDR1 and CDR2 (germline): MNHEY, SVGAGI. CDR3 length: 13 residues. The CDR3 DNA follows: TGTGCCAGCAGTGGATCTCTCACCGGGGAGCTGTTTTTT. As protein: CASSGSLTGELFF.

The V and J genes are TRBV5-1 and TRBJ2-1; possibly TRBD2 for D (5 bases). The CDR3 runs 14 residues. Trimming left V 1 base short and J 5 bases short, with 10 bases between. Germline V CDR1 and CDR2: SGHRS, YFSETQ. CDR3 DNA: TGCGCCAGCAGCTTGAGAGGAGGCAACAATGAGCAGTTCTTC. Its translation is CASSLRGGNNEQFF.

The gene calls are TRBV2 and TRBJ1-2, with D uncertain. Trimming shortened V by 7 bases and J by 3 bases, and 9 bases separated the two germline ends. The CDR3 covers 12 residues. Germline V lookup: CDR1 SNHLY, CDR2 FYNNEI. The CDR3 DNA sequence: TGTGCCAGCACCCAGGCTGACTATGGCTACACCTTC. It yields the protein CASTQADYGYTF. Variable domain in full (rest from reference TRBV2 and TRBJ1-2): EPEVTQTPSHQVTQMGQEVILRCVPISNHLYFYWYRQILGQKVEFLVSFYNNEISEKSEIFDDQFSVERPDGSNFTLKIRSTKLEDSAMYFCASTQADYGYTFGSGTRLTVV.

The chain links TRBV11-2 to TRBJ2-7; 14 bases fit TRBD2. The CDR3 is 18 residues long. Unmatched junction bases numbered 11, after V lost 5 bases and J lost 2 bases. CDR1 SGHAT and CDR2 FQNNGV come from the germline V gene. In DNA form, the CDR3 reads TGTGCCAGCAGCGCAGGGGAGACTAGCGGGAGGGACCCCTACGAGCAGTACTTC. Translated, it gives CASSAGETSGRDPYEQYF.

The V gene is TRBV9, the J gene TRBJ1-2; possible D gene TRBD1, 5 bases. CDR1 SGDLS and CDR2 YYNGEE come from the germline V gene. The CDR3 has 15 amino acids. V gave up 0 bases and J gave up 4 bases, with 13 bases separating them. The CDR3 DNA is TGTGCCAGCAGCGTAGCTCATGGGGGAGGCTATGGCTACACCTTC. It specifies CASSVAHGGGYGYTF.